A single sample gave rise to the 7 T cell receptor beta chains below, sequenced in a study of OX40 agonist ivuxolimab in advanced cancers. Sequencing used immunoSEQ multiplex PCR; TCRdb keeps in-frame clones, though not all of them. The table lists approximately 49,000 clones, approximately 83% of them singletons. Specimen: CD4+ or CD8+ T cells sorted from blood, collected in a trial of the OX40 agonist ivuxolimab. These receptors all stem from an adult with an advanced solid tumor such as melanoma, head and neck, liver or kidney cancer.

CDR3: CASSADGTGSTIYF. In DNA, the CDR3 is TGTGCCAGCAGCGCGGACGGGACGGGATCCACCATATATTTT. The chain employs TRBV6-1 and TRBJ1-3; D may be TRBD1 (5 bases). Germline lookup yields CDR1 MNHNS and CDR2 SASEGT. The CDR3 consists of 14 residues. The V end was cut by 6 bases, the J end by 9 bases, with 18 bases between.

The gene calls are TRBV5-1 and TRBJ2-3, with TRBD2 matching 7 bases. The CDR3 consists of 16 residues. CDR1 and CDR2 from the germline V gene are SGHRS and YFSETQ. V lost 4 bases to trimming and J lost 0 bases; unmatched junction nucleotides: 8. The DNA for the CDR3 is TGCGCCAGCAGCAGACTACGGGACTATAGCACAGATACGCAGTATTTT. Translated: CASSRLRDYSTDTQYF.

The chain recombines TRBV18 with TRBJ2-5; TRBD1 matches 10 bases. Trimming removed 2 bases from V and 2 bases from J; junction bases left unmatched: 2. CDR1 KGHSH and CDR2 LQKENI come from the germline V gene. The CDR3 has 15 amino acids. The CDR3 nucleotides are TGTGCCAGCTCACCAGGACAGGGGGATCAAGAGACCCAGTACTTC. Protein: CASSPGQGDQETQYF.

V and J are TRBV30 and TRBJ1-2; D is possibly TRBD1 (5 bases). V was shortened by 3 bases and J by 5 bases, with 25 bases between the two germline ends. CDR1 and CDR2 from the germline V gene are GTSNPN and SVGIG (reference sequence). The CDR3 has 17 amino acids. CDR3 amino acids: CAWSARQVREVYYGYTF. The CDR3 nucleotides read TGTGCCTGGAGCGCCCGTCAGGTCAGGGAGGTGTATTATGGCTACACCTTC.

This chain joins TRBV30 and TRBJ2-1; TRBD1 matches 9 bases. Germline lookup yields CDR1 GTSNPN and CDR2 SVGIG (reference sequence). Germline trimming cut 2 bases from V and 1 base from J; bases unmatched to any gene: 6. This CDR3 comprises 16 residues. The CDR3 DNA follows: TGTGCCTGGAGTTCTCTGACAGGGGGGTCCTACAATGAGCAGTTCTTC. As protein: CAWSSLTGGSYNEQFF.

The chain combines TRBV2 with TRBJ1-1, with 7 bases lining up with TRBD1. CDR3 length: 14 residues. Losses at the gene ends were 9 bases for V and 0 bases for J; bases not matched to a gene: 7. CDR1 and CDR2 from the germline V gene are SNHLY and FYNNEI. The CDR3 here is CASTRQGLNTEAFF. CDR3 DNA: TGTGCCAGTACGCGACAGGGTCTGAACACTGAAGCTTTCTTT. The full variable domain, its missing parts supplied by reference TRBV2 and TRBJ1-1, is EPEVTQTPSHQVTQMGQEVILRCVPISNHLYFYWYRQILGQKVEFLVSFYNNEISEKSEIFDDQFSVERPDGSNFTLKIRSTKLEDSAMYFCASTRQGLNTEAFFGQGTRLTVV.

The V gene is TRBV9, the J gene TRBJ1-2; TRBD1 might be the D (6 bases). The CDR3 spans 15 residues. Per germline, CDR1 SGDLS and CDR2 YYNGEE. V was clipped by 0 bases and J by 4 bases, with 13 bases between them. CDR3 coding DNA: TGTGCCAGCAGCGTAGAAGACAGGTCTGGCTATGGCTACACCTTC. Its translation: CASSVEDRSGYGYTF. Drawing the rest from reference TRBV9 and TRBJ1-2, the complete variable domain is DSGVTQTPKHLITATGQRVTLRCSPRSGDLSVYWYQQSLDQGLQFLIQYYNGEERAKGNILERFSAQQFPDLHSELNLSSLELGDSALYFCASSVEDRSGYGYTFGSGTRLTVV.